This T cell receptor (beta chain) was found in a study of T cells after yellow fever vaccination. The study's findings and limits: Only a minor proportion of clonotypes was detected across both CD4 and CD8 compartments. In post-booster samples, most primary-vaccination clones reappeared (approximately 95% CD4, about 91% CD8). The secondary response showed a weaker magnitude and a faster peak, day 5 versus 15.

Production of TCR cDNA was by 5'RACE template switching, which also added a universal primer site and UMIs. TCRdb fed the 5' RACE reads into MiXCR, producing one record per CDR3 protein. The table shows over 300,000 distinct CDR3 sequences, with roughly 4.3% occurring only once. CDR3 length: 14 amino acids. Trimming took off 3 bases at V and 9 bases at J, with 18 bases between the two ends. The germline CDR1 and CDR2 sequences are DFQATT and SNEGSKA (reference sequence). Worth noting for this clonotype: Its antigen remains unidentified.

The sequences come from PBMCs, collected 5 days after the yellow fever booster vaccination. The TCR was taken from a man younger than 35 who received the YFV17D yellow fever vaccine. This chain uses TRBV20-1 with TRBJ2-1, with D possibly TRBD2 on 7 matching bases. The chain's CDR3 is CSARRAGAISEQFF. In nucleotides, the CDR3 is TGCAGTGCTAGGCGTGCGGGGGCAATCAGTGAGCAGTTCTTC.